Listed below are T cell receptor beta chains from one sample, sequenced in a study of blood T cell repertoires in COVID-19. Generated by immunoSEQ multiplex PCR, the TCRdb table keeps only in-frame clones and is missing some. The profile shows 100,000 to 150,000 clones, 88% of them singletons. The sample was peripheral blood. These receptors all stem from a human donor in a cohort sampled during active COVID-19. CDR3s include the opening cysteine and the closing phenylalanine or tryptophan. Fields, in order: clone size, J gene, CDR3 length, V gene, D gene, CDR3 protein, CDR3 DNA. The D gene is left open where the match is weak. Size tells how often a clone was seen (once, few, many) or the class of an expanded clone, and some rows leave it out.

clone size: .
J gene: TRBJ2-1
CDR3 length: 15
V gene: TRBV28
D gene: .
CDR3 protein: CASSFVGRLGNEQFF
CDR3 DNA: TGTGCCAGCAGTTTTGTGGGCAGGCTTGGGAATGAGCAGTTCTTC

clone size: .
J gene: TRBJ2-7
CDR3 length: 17
V gene: TRBV13
D gene: TRBD2
CDR3 protein: CASSPYAGELGSYEQYF
CDR3 DNA: TGTGCCAGCAGCCCATATGCGGGAGAGTTGGGTTCCTACGAGCAGTACTTC

clone size: .
J gene: TRBJ1-2
CDR3 length: 18
V gene: TRBV7-8
D gene: .
CDR3 protein: CASSPSGGRGTTNYGYTF
CDR3 DNA: TGTGCCAGCAGCCCAAGCGGGGGGAGGGGCACAACTAACTATGGCTACACCTTC

clone size: .
J gene: TRBJ2-5
CDR3 length: 15
V gene: TRBV7-6
D gene: .
CDR3 protein: CASTTGSIGEETQYF
CDR3 DNA: TGTGCCAGCACCACGGGATCAATCGGAGAAGAGACCCAGTACTTC

clone size: .
J gene: TRBJ1-2
CDR3 length: 12
V gene: TRBV28
D gene: .
CDR3 protein: CASSLGGYGYTF
CDR3 DNA: TGTGCCAGCAGTTTAGGGGGGTATGGCTACACCTTC

clone size: .
J gene: TRBJ2-1
CDR3 length: 15
V gene: TRBV27
D gene: TRBD2
CDR3 protein: CASRDSGRAGHEQFF
CDR3 DNA: TGTGCCAGCAGAGATAGCGGGAGGGCCGGACATGAGCAGTTCTTC

clone size: .
J gene: TRBJ2-1
CDR3 length: 15
V gene: TRBV15
D gene: TRBD1
CDR3 protein: CATSIGQGSYNEQFF
CDR3 DNA: TGTGCCACCAGCATAGGACAGGGGTCTTACAATGAGCAGTTCTTC

clone size: .
J gene: TRBJ1-1
CDR3 length: 12
V gene: TRBV28
D gene: .
CDR3 protein: CASSPGNTEAFF
CDR3 DNA: TGTGCCAGCAGCCCCGGGAACACTGAAGCTTTCTTT

clone size: .
J gene: TRBJ2-7
CDR3 length: 16
V gene: TRBV5-5
D gene: TRBD1
CDR3 protein: CASSSPPGTDPREQYF
CDR3 DNA: TGTGCCAGCAGCTCCCCCCCCGGGACAGACCCTCGAGAGCAGTACTTC

clone size: .
J gene: TRBJ2-2
CDR3 length: 15
V gene: TRBV5-1
D gene: .
CDR3 protein: CASSLVPGDTGELFF
CDR3 DNA: TGCGCCAGCAGCTTGGTCCCGGGAGACACCGGGGAGCTGTTTTTT

clone size: .
J gene: TRBJ1-6
CDR3 length: 19
V gene: TRBV27
D gene: .
CDR3 protein: CASSLFATGLSSYNSPLHF
CDR3 DNA: TGTGCCAGCAGCCTTTTTGCGACAGGTTTGAGCTCCTATAATTCACCCCTCCACTTT

clone size: .
J gene: TRBJ1-1
CDR3 length: 14
V gene: TRBV27
D gene: .
CDR3 protein: CASSLFFMNTEAFF
CDR3 DNA: TGTGCCAGCAGTTTATTTTTTATGAACACTGAAGCTTTCTTT

clone size: .
J gene: TRBJ1-3
CDR3 length: 17
V gene: TRBV2
D gene: .
CDR3 protein: CASSRTGTNYSGNTIYF
CDR3 DNA: TGTGCCAGCAGTAGAACCGGGACAAACTACTCTGGAAACACCATATATTTT

clone size: .
J gene: TRBJ1-2
CDR3 length: 13
V gene: TRBV30
D gene: TRBD1
CDR3 protein: CAWRGQDKYGYTF
CDR3 DNA: TGTGCCTGGAGGGGACAGGATAAGTATGGCTACACCTTC

clone size: .
J gene: TRBJ1-6
CDR3 length: 17
V gene: TRBV24-1
D gene: .
CDR3 protein: CATSDLSDSSYNSPLHF
CDR3 DNA: TGTGCCACCAGTGATTTGAGCGATAGCTCCTATAATTCACCCCTCCACTTT

clone size: .
J gene: TRBJ2-1
CDR3 length: 14
V gene: TRBV6-1
D gene: .
CDR3 protein: CASSELIKRNEQFF
CDR3 DNA: TGTGCCAGCAGTGAATTGATTAAGAGGAATGAGCAGTTCTTC

clone size: .
J gene: TRBJ2-1
CDR3 length: 14
V gene: TRBV20-1
D gene: TRBD2
CDR3 protein: CSASPSGRPNEQFF
CDR3 DNA: TGCAGTGCTAGTCCCAGCGGGAGGCCCAATGAGCAGTTCTTC

clone size: .
J gene: TRBJ1-5
CDR3 length: 13
V gene: TRBV10-3
D gene: .
CDR3 protein: CATTPGGVQPQHF
CDR3 DNA: TGTGCCACCACGCCGGGGGGTGTTCAGCCCCAGCATTTT

clone size: .
J gene: TRBJ2-7
CDR3 length: 17
V gene: TRBV4-2
D gene: TRBD2
CDR3 protein: CASSQNARGTSSYEQYF
CDR3 DNA: TGTGCCAGCAGCCAAAACGCCCGGGGGACTAGCTCCTACGAGCAGTACTTC

clone size: .
J gene: TRBJ1-6
CDR3 length: 16
V gene: TRBV13
D gene: TRBD1
CDR3 protein: CASSPTGFAYNSPLHF
CDR3 DNA: TGTGCCAGCAGTCCGACAGGGTTTGCCTATAATTCACCCCTCCACTTT

clone size: .
J gene: TRBJ1-5
CDR3 length: 14
V gene: TRBV5-5
D gene: .
CDR3 protein: CASSYDGHNQPQHF
CDR3 DNA: TGTGCCAGCAGCTATGATGGACACAATCAGCCCCAGCATTTT

clone size: .
J gene: TRBJ2-7
CDR3 length: 16
V gene: TRBV3-1/TRBV3-2
D gene: TRBD1
CDR3 protein: CASSHGQGVSKYEQYF
CDR3 DNA: TGTGCCAGCAGCCACGGACAGGGGGTGTCTAAATACGAGCAGTACTTC

clone size: many
J gene: TRBJ1-5
CDR3 length: 15
V gene: TRBV27
D gene: TRBD1
CDR3 protein: CASSPRDRGTQPQHF
CDR3 DNA: TGTGCCAGCAGTCCCCGGGACAGGGGCACTCAGCCCCAGCATTTT

clone size: few
J gene: TRBJ2-1
CDR3 length: 15
V gene: TRBV14
D gene: TRBD2
CDR3 protein: CASGTSGSVYNEQFF
CDR3 DNA: TGTGCCAGCGGGACTAGCGGGAGCGTATACAATGAGCAGTTCTTC

clone size: .
J gene: TRBJ2-7
CDR3 length: 15
V gene: TRBV4-1
D gene: TRBD2
CDR3 protein: CASSQEDSGTYEQYF
CDR3 DNA: TGCGCCAGCAGCCAAGAAGACAGCGGGACGTACGAGCAGTACTTC

clone size: .
J gene: TRBJ1-4
CDR3 length: 15
V gene: TRBV7-9
D gene: TRBD1
CDR3 protein: CASSLEGTGSEKLFF
CDR3 DNA: TGTGCCAGCAGCTTGGAGGGGACAGGGAGTGAAAAACTGTTTTTT

clone size: .
J gene: TRBJ1-2
CDR3 length: 17
V gene: TRBV28
D gene: TRBD1
CDR3 protein: CASNTLPGQGISGGYTF
CDR3 DNA: TGTGCCAGCAATACTTTACCGGGACAGGGGATCTCGGGTGGCTACACCTTC

clone size: .
J gene: TRBJ1-1
CDR3 length: 17
V gene: TRBV11-2
D gene: .
CDR3 protein: CASSLGRAPYMNTEAFF
CDR3 DNA: TGTGCCAGCAGCTTAGGCAGGGCGCCCTACATGAACACTGAAGCTTTCTTT

clone size: .
J gene: TRBJ2-3
CDR3 length: 13
V gene: TRBV28
D gene: .
CDR3 protein: CASSQHGVDTQYF
CDR3 DNA: TGTGCCAGCAGTCAACACGGAGTAGATACGCAGTATTTT

clone size: .
J gene: TRBJ2-1
CDR3 length: 14
V gene: TRBV7-9
D gene: .
CDR3 protein: CASSLEGRGNEQFF
CDR3 DNA: TGTGCCAGCAGCTTAGAGGGCAGGGGCAATGAGCAGTTCTTC

clone size: few
J gene: TRBJ2-7
CDR3 length: 15
V gene: TRBV14
D gene: .
CDR3 protein: CASSQEGIPNYEQYF
CDR3 DNA: TGTGCCAGCAGCCAAGAGGGCATCCCCAACTACGAGCAGTACTTC

clone size: .
J gene: TRBJ2-1
CDR3 length: 17
V gene: TRBV13
D gene: TRBD1
CDR3 protein: CASSLGRGRGPYNEQFF
CDR3 DNA: TGTGCCAGCAGCTTAGGCCGGGGCAGGGGGCCCTACAATGAGCAGTTCTTC

clone size: .
J gene: TRBJ2-7
CDR3 length: 17
V gene: TRBV21-1
D gene: .
CDR3 protein: CASSKGRAGPRFGEQYF
CDR3 DNA: TGTGCCAGCAGCAAAGGAAGAGCGGGGCCTAGGTTTGGCGAGCAGTACTTC

clone size: .
J gene: TRBJ2-1
CDR3 length: 14
V gene: TRBV6-5
D gene: TRBD2
CDR3 protein: CATAPRTRNNEQFF
CDR3 DNA: TGTGCCACCGCGCCGCGGACTAGAAACAATGAGCAGTTCTTC

clone size: .
J gene: TRBJ1-1
CDR3 length: 13
V gene: TRBV10-1
D gene: .
CDR3 protein: CASSDKRNTEAFF
CDR3 DNA: TGCGCCAGCAGTGATAAGAGGAACACTGAAGCTTTCTTT

clone size: .
J gene: TRBJ2-2
CDR3 length: 17
V gene: TRBV15
D gene: .
CDR3 protein: CATSRDRTSLNTGELFF
CDR3 DNA: TGTGCCACCAGCAGAGATCGTACTAGCCTTAACACCGGGGAGCTGTTTTTT

clone size: .
J gene: TRBJ2-2
CDR3 length: 17
V gene: TRBV4-2
D gene: TRBD2
CDR3 protein: CASSPLAGTSGTGELFF
CDR3 DNA: TGTGCCAGCAGTCCCCTGGCCGGGACTAGCGGGACCGGGGAGCTGTTTTTT

clone size: .
J gene: TRBJ2-1
CDR3 length: 16
V gene: TRBV18
D gene: .
CDR3 protein: CASSPLVREVGNEQFF
CDR3 DNA: TGTGCCAGCTCACCACTCGTGAGGGAGGTTGGGAATGAGCAGTTCTTC

clone size: .
J gene: TRBJ2-7
CDR3 length: 14
V gene: TRBV5-6
D gene: .
CDR3 protein: CASSLANPAYEQYF
CDR3 DNA: TGTGCCAGCAGCTTGGCTAACCCGGCCTACGAGCAGTACTTC

clone size: few
J gene: TRBJ2-7
CDR3 length: 13
V gene: TRBV28
D gene: .
CDR3 protein: CASSIYSSYEQYF
CDR3 DNA: TGTGCCAGCAGTATATACAGCTCCTACGAGCAGTACTTC

clone size: .
J gene: TRBJ2-7
CDR3 length: 15
V gene: TRBV14
D gene: .
CDR3 protein: CANPNFSHRAYEQYF
CDR3 DNA: TGTGCCAACCCGAACTTTTCCCATCGAGCCTACGAGCAGTACTTC

clone size: .
J gene: TRBJ1-2
CDR3 length: 12
V gene: TRBV12-3/TRBV12-4
D gene: .
CDR3 protein: CASRAGEYGYTF
CDR3 DNA: TGTGCCAGCAGAGCCGGGGAGTATGGCTACACCTTC

clone size: .
J gene: TRBJ2-2
CDR3 length: 15
V gene: TRBV18
D gene: TRBD2
CDR3 protein: CASSAAGWDTGELFF
CDR3 DNA: TGTGCCAGCTCAGCAGCGGGATGGGACACCGGGGAGCTGTTTTTT

clone size: .
J gene: TRBJ2-7
CDR3 length: 14
V gene: TRBV27
D gene: .
CDR3 protein: CASSSLGGAYEQYF
CDR3 DNA: TGTGCCAGCAGTTCGCTAGGGGGGGCCTACGAGCAGTACTTC

clone size: .
J gene: TRBJ2-1
CDR3 length: 14
V gene: TRBV5-1
D gene: .
CDR3 protein: CASSWGGAYNEQFF
CDR3 DNA: TGCGCCAGCAGCTGGGGGGGCGCGTACAATGAGCAGTTCTTC

clone size: .
J gene: TRBJ2-5
CDR3 length: 15
V gene: TRBV10-3
D gene: .
CDR3 protein: CAISESADGGETQYF
CDR3 DNA: TGTGCCATCAGTGAGTCAGCAGACGGGGGAGAGACCCAGTACTTC

clone size: .
J gene: TRBJ1-1
CDR3 length: 14
V gene: TRBV9
D gene: .
CDR3 protein: CASSVQTRNTEAFF
CDR3 DNA: TGTGCCAGCAGCGTACAAACAAGGAACACTGAAGCTTTCTTT

clone size: .
J gene: TRBJ2-7
CDR3 length: 14
V gene: TRBV6-6
D gene: TRBD1
CDR3 protein: CASSSDRGRFEQYF
CDR3 DNA: TGTGCCAGCAGCTCGGACAGGGGGCGATTCGAGCAGTACTTC

clone size: .
J gene: TRBJ1-6
CDR3 length: 15
V gene: TRBV5-3
D gene: TRBD1
CDR3 protein: CARSPGDRADSPLHF
CDR3 DNA: TGTGCCAGAAGCCCGGGGGACAGGGCGGATTCACCCCTCCACTTT

clone size: .
J gene: TRBJ1-3
CDR3 length: 14
V gene: TRBV28
D gene: TRBD1
CDR3 protein: CASRTGHGGNTIYF
CDR3 DNA: TGTGCCAGCCGGACAGGGCACGGTGGAAACACCATATATTTT

clone size: .
J gene: TRBJ2-7
CDR3 length: 16
V gene: TRBV5-4
D gene: TRBD1
CDR3 protein: CASSPTGTGGAYEQYF
CDR3 DNA: TGTGCCAGCAGCCCGACCGGGACAGGGGGCGCCTACGAGCAGTACTTC

clone size: .
J gene: TRBJ2-7
CDR3 length: 16
V gene: TRBV7-2
D gene: .
CDR3 protein: CASSPLVGGPHYEQYF
CDR3 DNA: TGTGCCAGCAGCCCCCTCGTGGGGGGTCCGCACTACGAGCAGTACTTC

clone size: .
J gene: TRBJ1-1
CDR3 length: 14
V gene: TRBV28
D gene: TRBD1
CDR3 protein: CASSLRTGAAEAFF
CDR3 DNA: TGTGCCAGCAGTTTAAGAACAGGGGCCGCTGAAGCTTTCTTT

clone size: .
J gene: TRBJ2-7
CDR3 length: 15
V gene: TRBV5-5
D gene: TRBD1
CDR3 protein: CASTLRGDSSYEQYF
CDR3 DNA: TGTGCCAGCACTTTGAGAGGGGACAGTTCCTACGAGCAGTACTTC

clone size: .
J gene: TRBJ2-7
CDR3 length: 16
V gene: TRBV3-1/TRBV3-2
D gene: TRBD1
CDR3 protein: CASSQGMAGGTYEQYF
CDR3 DNA: TGTGCCAGCAGCCAAGGAATGGCAGGGGGAACCTACGAGCAGTACTTC

clone size: .
J gene: TRBJ2-6
CDR3 length: 16
V gene: TRBV5-6
D gene: .
CDR3 protein: CASSLAPNSGANVLTF
CDR3 DNA: TGTGCCAGCAGCTTGGCGCCTAACTCTGGGGCCAACGTCCTGACTTTC

clone size: .
J gene: TRBJ2-7
CDR3 length: 15
V gene: TRBV28
D gene: .
CDR3 protein: CASNSLRGGTYEQYF
CDR3 DNA: TGTGCCAGCAATAGTTTGAGGGGGGGGACATACGAGCAGTACTTC

clone size: .
J gene: TRBJ2-2
CDR3 length: 14
V gene: TRBV3-1/TRBV3-2
D gene: TRBD2
CDR3 protein: CVSTSGANTGELFF
CDR3 DNA: TGTGTCAGTACTAGCGGAGCGAACACCGGGGAGCTGTTTTTT

clone size: .
J gene: TRBJ1-1
CDR3 length: 14
V gene: TRBV11-1
D gene: .
CDR3 protein: CASSWDILGSEAFF
CDR3 DNA: TGTGCCAGCAGCTGGGACATACTAGGCTCTGAAGCTTTCTTT

clone size: few
J gene: TRBJ2-7
CDR3 length: 13
V gene: TRBV10-3
D gene: TRBD1
CDR3 protein: CATRTGESYEQYF
CDR3 DNA: TGTGCCACTAGGACAGGGGAATCCTACGAGCAGTACTTC